This T cell receptor (beta chain) is drawn from a study of cytomegalovirus exposure and HLA in healthy donors (dated 2017 in TCRdb). For the wider study: A later analysis indicated that the 100 to 150 validation repertoires were generated on the platform also employed for the approximately 700 repertoires of the first cohort. The aim of the study was to test whether cataloging public T cell receptors could identify signatures of past pathogen exposure. Besides the first cohort of 666 subjects, a separate validation cohort made up of some 110 different subjects was used. The study combined high-throughput TCR immunosequencing, statistical association of individual TCRs with disease status, and machine learning to predict cytomegalovirus infection status. What the authors observed across the whole study: A few of the identified cytomegalovirus-associated TCR beta chains were confirmed in vitro to be specific for cytomegalovirus antigens. It was suggested by the authors that the approach could potentially be generalized to other disease states and immunological phenotypes. Most TCR sequences were observed very rarely across donors, whereas some public TCRs were present in many individuals. The validation cohort had no HLA typing available for a later analysis, so co-occurrence within that cohort was assessed over all 110 or so repertoires. Of the cluster scores, roughly 95% were above 0 in a later analysis, which found that TCRs clustered in the first cohort also tended to co-occur in the approximately 110 validation repertoires. The classifier was reported to diagnose cytomegalovirus status with high specificity and sensitivity in both the original and validation cohorts. The study listed 150 to 200 TCR beta chains as associated with cytomegalovirus.

Separate from the roughly 650-subject first cohort, the validation cohort of about 130 subjects was the group to which the donors belonged. Library construction relied on the immunoSEQ multiplex PCR assay. Processing in the source paper ran as follows. A statistical classification framework was built to diagnose cytomegalovirus status from the catalog of TCR beta chain sequences. The clones in this table, taken by TCRdb from immuneACCESS, are in-frame only. Not every clone is retained; where verified, under half of the shortfall comes from an unresolved V gene, and the cause of the rest is unknown. That table gives V, J and clone size, and the DNA gave D and trimming. This sample holds about 130,000 clones; roughly 87% were observed only once. The top ten hold around 1.3% of the sample. As regards this clone: Its recognized antigen is unknown. No qualities accompany the bases; no much larger clone lies one base away.

The clonotype comes from a woman younger than 35 in good health and CMV-seronegative. Sample: PBMCs.

The DNA is TGTGCCAGCAGTGTAACTAGGTGGGAGACCCAGTACTTC. Its coded protein is CASSVTRWETQYF. The receptor chain draws on TRBV6-1 and TRBJ2-5; TRBD2 is a weak D gene call, 5 bases matching. The germline V gene gives CDR1 as MNHNS and CDR2 as SASEGT. Cut back by 4 bases and 5 bases, the V and J ends lie 11 bases apart. There are 13 amino acids in the CDR3, from cysteine to phenylalanine inclusive. Of all the DNA, just the CDR3 is kept, 39 bases in frame from base 1.